This is a list of T cell receptor beta chains from one sample in a study of blood T cell repertoires in COVID-19. Here immunoSEQ multiplex PCR was the method, and the copy in TCRdb shows in-frame clones only, minus some. The sample has more than 110,000 clones, roughly 80% seen once. The sample comprised peripheral blood. These TCRs come from a human donor in a cohort sampled during active COVID-19. Both conserved end residues are part of each CDR3. Each record gives: V gene, J gene, CDR3 protein.

V gene: TRBV28; J gene: TRBJ2-2; CDR3 protein: CASTLSDRVFGGELFF
V gene: TRBV21-1; J gene: TRBJ1-3; CDR3 protein: CANSNRGRGNSGNTIYF
V gene: TRBV9; J gene: TRBJ1-1; CDR3 protein: CASSVALNTEAFF
V gene: TRBV2; J gene: TRBJ1-4; CDR3 protein: CASWASTNEKLFF
V gene: TRBV6-5; J gene: TRBJ2-7; CDR3 protein: CASSYARGPNEQYF
V gene: TRBV19; J gene: TRBJ2-2; CDR3 protein: CASSSTIPGELFF
V gene: TRBV9; J gene: TRBJ1-2; CDR3 protein: CASSVEGQRRGYTF
V gene: TRBV5-1; J gene: TRBJ1-1; CDR3 protein: CASSLAHTGIIEAFF
V gene: TRBV7-2; J gene: TRBJ2-3; CDR3 protein: CASSFFIDTQYF
V gene: TRBV27; J gene: TRBJ2-7; CDR3 protein: CASSRDRAYEQYF
V gene: TRBV6-5; J gene: TRBJ1-5; CDR3 protein: CASSLGQLQPQHF
V gene: TRBV5-4; J gene: TRBJ2-2; CDR3 protein: CASSRQKGDTGELFF
V gene: TRBV6-5; J gene: TRBJ2-5; CDR3 protein: CASRVGQGGQETQYF
V gene: TRBV7-2; J gene: TRBJ2-1; CDR3 protein: CASSLTSGRGGNNEQFF
V gene: TRBV7-9; J gene: TRBJ2-2; CDR3 protein: CASSQGGIGELFF
V gene: TRBV5-4; J gene: TRBJ2-7; CDR3 protein: CASSHGGGGEQYF
V gene: TRBV6-5; J gene: TRBJ2-3; CDR3 protein: CASSPGGGTDTQYF
V gene: TRBV6-5; J gene: TRBJ1-6; CDR3 protein: CASSSGHYNSPLHF
V gene: TRBV24-1; J gene: TRBJ2-2; CDR3 protein: CATSPDTGELFF
V gene: TRBV2; J gene: TRBJ1-4; CDR3 protein: CASSSQKEKLFF
V gene: TRBV11-2; J gene: TRBJ2-4; CDR3 protein: CASSFPTGAKNIQYF
V gene: TRBV30; J gene: TRBJ1-1; CDR3 protein: CAWNSQMNTEAFF
V gene: TRBV29-1; J gene: TRBJ1-4; CDR3 protein: CSVGGVDNEKLFF
V gene: TRBV30; J gene: TRBJ2-3; CDR3 protein: CAWSRDRGSDTQYF
V gene: TRBV6-1; J gene: TRBJ2-7; CDR3 protein: CASSEARPTEQYF
V gene: TRBV7-2; J gene: TRBJ2-1; CDR3 protein: CASSTRQGAGEQFF
V gene: TRBV6-1; J gene: TRBJ1-2; CDR3 protein: CASSEVYGYTF
V gene: TRBV6-5; J gene: TRBJ1-1; CDR3 protein: CASTLEAEVTEAFF
V gene: TRBV28; J gene: TRBJ1-3; CDR3 protein: CASSWGGKSSGNTIYF
V gene: TRBV28; J gene: TRBJ2-2; CDR3 protein: CASSPGAGAGELFF
V gene: TRBV10-3; J gene: TRBJ1-6; CDR3 protein: CAIQGNDNSPLHF
V gene: TRBV3-1/TRBV3-2; J gene: TRBJ1-5; CDR3 protein: CASSPDPEVGQPQHF
V gene: TRBV15; J gene: TRBJ2-7; CDR3 protein: CATRSYVGGVREQYF
V gene: TRBV7-9; J gene: TRBJ1-1; CDR3 protein: CASSPNGQNTEAFF
V gene: TRBV7-3; J gene: TRBJ2-3; CDR3 protein: CASSWGGGTDTQYF
V gene: TRBV11-3; J gene: TRBJ2-1; CDR3 protein: CASSLGQGVYNEQFF
V gene: TRBV11-2; J gene: TRBJ2-7; CDR3 protein: CASSRDRYSYEQYF
V gene: TRBV4-1; J gene: TRBJ2-2; CDR3 protein: CASSQEGRGGELFF
V gene: TRBV10-3; J gene: TRBJ2-2; CDR3 protein: CAISAKGAPTGELFF
V gene: TRBV7-2; J gene: TRBJ2-3; CDR3 protein: CASSLGGLTDTQYF
V gene: TRBV7-3; J gene: TRBJ2-1; CDR3 protein: CASSLAGMNEQFF
V gene: TRBV3-1/TRBV3-2; J gene: TRBJ1-1; CDR3 protein: CASSQRGFDTEAFF
V gene: TRBV6-5; J gene: TRBJ2-1; CDR3 protein: CATTPVFSYNEQFF
V gene: TRBV5-5; J gene: TRBJ1-2; CDR3 protein: CASSSGSSSRYGYTF
V gene: TRBV30; J gene: TRBJ1-1; CDR3 protein: CAGLPLNTEAFF
V gene: TRBV6-2/TRBV6-3; J gene: TRBJ1-2; CDR3 protein: CASSGTPDRSYGYTF
V gene: TRBV21-1; J gene: TRBJ1-1; CDR3 protein: CASSDFKGWDTEAFF
V gene: TRBV9; J gene: TRBJ1-2; CDR3 protein: CASSYSSSIGYTF
V gene: TRBV19; J gene: TRBJ2-1; CDR3 protein: CASRRGNEQFF
V gene: TRBV29-1; J gene: TRBJ1-1; CDR3 protein: CSVDRRNTEAFF
V gene: TRBV19; J gene: TRBJ2-7; CDR3 protein: CASSPRPGWAYEQYF
V gene: TRBV3-1/TRBV3-2; J gene: TRBJ2-3; CDR3 protein: CASSQAGGATDTQYF
V gene: TRBV10-3; J gene: TRBJ2-1; CDR3 protein: CAISAAGGGEQFF